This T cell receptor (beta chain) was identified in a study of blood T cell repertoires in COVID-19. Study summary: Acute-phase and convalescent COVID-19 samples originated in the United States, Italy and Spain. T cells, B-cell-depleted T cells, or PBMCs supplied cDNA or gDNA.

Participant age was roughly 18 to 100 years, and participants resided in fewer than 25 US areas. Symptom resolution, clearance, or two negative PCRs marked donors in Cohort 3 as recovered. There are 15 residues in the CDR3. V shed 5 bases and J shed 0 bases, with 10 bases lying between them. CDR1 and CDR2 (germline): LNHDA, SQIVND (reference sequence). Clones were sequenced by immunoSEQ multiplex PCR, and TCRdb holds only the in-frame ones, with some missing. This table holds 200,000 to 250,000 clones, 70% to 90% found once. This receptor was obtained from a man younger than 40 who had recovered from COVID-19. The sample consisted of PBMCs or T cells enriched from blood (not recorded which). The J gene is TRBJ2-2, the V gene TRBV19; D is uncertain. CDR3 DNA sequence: TGTGCCAGTAGTTCCCCCACAGCGAACACCGGGGAGCTGTTTTTT. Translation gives CASSSPTANTGELFF.